Following are 8 T cell receptor beta chains from one sample sequenced in a study of T cell responses to AZD1222 COVID-19 vaccine. The table came from immunoSEQ multiplex PCR; TCRdb's copy has only in-frame clones and leaves some out. The sample has approximately 200,000 clones, roughly nine tenths seen once; the top ten hold roughly 3.5%. This specimen consisted of peripheral blood, obtained 28 days after the second AZD1222 dose. These TCRs come from an adult who received the AZD1222 COVID-19 vaccine.

V usage is TRBV5-1 and J usage is TRBJ1-2; D is uncertain. V lost 4 bases and J 1 base, leaving 11 bases between the germline ends. The CDR3 runs 14 residues. The germline V gene encodes CDR1 SGHRS and CDR2 YFSETQ. The CDR3 DNA sequence: TGCGCCAGCAGCCCCTGGAATTATAACTATGGCTACACCTTC. It specifies CASSPWNYNYGYTF.

In this sample, this clone turned up once. This chain joins TRBV2 and TRBJ2-7; D call uncertain. Trimming cost V 2 bases and J 3 bases, with 17 bases left between them. The CDR3 consists of 16 residues. Per the germline V gene, CDR1 is SNHLY and CDR2 is FYNNEI. CDR3 sequence reads: CASSEIKGPNVYEQYF. CDR3 nucleotide sequence: TGTGCCAGCAGTGAAATTAAAGGGCCCAACGTCTACGAGCAGTACTTC.

The J gene is TRBJ2-3, the V gene TRBV6-5, with TRBD2 matching over 7 bases. Germline values: CDR1 MNHEY, CDR2 SVGAGI. The junction had 7 bases not matched to a gene; V was cut back by 4 bases and J by 0 bases. The length of the CDR3 is 16 residues. The CDR3 DNA reads as TGTGCCAGCAGTTCCGGACTAGACCCTAGCACAGATACGCAGTATTTT. This sequence encodes CASSSGLDPSTDTQYF.

This rearrangement joins TRBV6-4 to TRBJ1-2, with unresolved D. CDR3 length equals 15 residues. The V end lost 2 bases, the J end lost 8 bases, and 18 bases lay between the germline ends. The germline V gene encodes CDR1 MRHNA and CDR2 SNTAGT. The CDR3 reads CASSDRLGRAGGYTF. The CDR3 DNA is TGTGCCAGCAGTGACCGCCTCGGTCGGGCGGGAGGCTACACCTTC.

This sequence joins TRBV3-1 (or the pseudogene TRBV3-2) and TRBJ2-1; D is perhaps TRBD1 or TRBD2 (5 bases each). CDR3 size: 16 residues. Per the germline V gene, CDR1 is LGHDT and CDR2 is YNNKEL (reference sequence). Trimming stripped 10 bases from V and 6 bases from J, with 25 bases between. The DNA of the CDR3 is TGTGCCACTGGTCGACGGGGCAGGCAATCTCTCAATGAGCAGTTCTTC. Its protein product is CATGRRGRQSLNEQFF.

V usage is TRBV6-5 and J usage is TRBJ2-1; 12 nucleotides line up with TRBD2. This CDR3 region has 14 residues. The V and J ends lost 6 bases and 4 bases, in that order; junction bases with no gene match: 1. Germline-derived CDR1 and CDR2 are MNHEY and SVGAGI. CDR3 amino acids: CASSGLAGYNEQFF. DNA of the CDR3: TGTGCCAGCAGCGGACTAGCGGGATACAATGAGCAGTTCTTC.

This clone occurred once. V and J are TRBV11-2 and TRBJ2-7; 11 bases agree with TRBD2. Germline trimming cut 5 bases from V and 7 bases from J; bases unmatched to any gene: 10. The CDR3 has 15 residues. CDR1 is SGHAT and CDR2 is FQNNGV in the germline V gene. The CDR3 DNA is TGTGCCAGCAGCCCAGGGGCTAGCGGGAGGATAGAGCAGTACTTC. It specifies CASSPGASGRIEQYF.

This chain uses TRBV9 with TRBJ2-2; perhaps TRBD2 as D (5 bases). V gave up 4 bases and J gave up 0 bases, with 13 bases separating them. Germline CDR1 and CDR2: SGDLS and YYNGEE. The CDR3 length is 16 residues. The CDR3 region has the DNA TGTGCCAGCAGCCCCCTCCTGAGGGCGAACACCGGGGAGCTGTTTTTT. Amino acids: CASSPLLRANTGELFF.